This T cell receptor (beta chain) was captured in a study of blood T cell repertoires in COVID-19. Whole-study context: Nucleic acid was either cDNA or gDNA, and it came from T cells, B-cell-depleted T cells, or PBMCs.

Germline CDR1 and CDR2: LGHDT and YNNKEL (reference sequence). This CDR3 is built from 15 residues. V shed 3 bases, J shed 3 bases, and the junction held 5 bases outside the gene matches. The protocol was immunoSEQ multiplex PCR, while the TCRdb copy is restricted to in-frame clones and leaves out a portion. The sample yields about 84,000 clones, nearly 85% seen once. Sequencing input: peripheral blood. The sequence was obtained from a woman of 80 years or more with acute or convalescent COVID-19. The gene calls are TRBV3-1 (or the pseudogene TRBV3-2) and TRBJ2-1; TRBD2 matches at 7 bases. CDR3: CASSHFAGVYNEQFF. The CDR3 DNA sequence: TGTGCCAGCAGCCATTTTGCGGGAGTCTACAATGAGCAGTTCTTC.